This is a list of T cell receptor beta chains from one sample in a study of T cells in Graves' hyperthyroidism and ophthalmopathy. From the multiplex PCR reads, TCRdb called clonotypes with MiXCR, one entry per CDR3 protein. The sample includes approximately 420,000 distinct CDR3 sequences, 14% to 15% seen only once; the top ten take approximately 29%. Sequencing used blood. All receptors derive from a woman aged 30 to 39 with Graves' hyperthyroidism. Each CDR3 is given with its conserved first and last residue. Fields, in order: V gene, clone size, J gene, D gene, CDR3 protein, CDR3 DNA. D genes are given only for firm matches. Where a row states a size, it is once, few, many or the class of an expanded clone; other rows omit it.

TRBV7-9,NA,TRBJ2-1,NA,CASSSNTGLSGDEQFF,TGTGCCAGCAGCTCAAATACGGGACTCTCCGGCGATGAGCAGTTCTTC
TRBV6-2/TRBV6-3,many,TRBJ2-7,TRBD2,CASSYASGSSYEQYF,TGTGCCAGCAGTTACGCTAGCGGGAGCTCCTACGAGCAGTACTTC
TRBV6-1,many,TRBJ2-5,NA,CASSYAQETQYF,TGTGCCAGCAGTTACGCGCAAGAGACCCAGTACTTC
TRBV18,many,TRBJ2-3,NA,CASSPFGASTDTQYF,TGTGCCAGCTCACCGTTCGGGGCTAGCACAGATACGCAGTATTTT
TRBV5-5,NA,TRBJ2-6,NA,CASSLQTGSGANVLTF,TGTGCCAGCAGCTTGCAGACCGGCTCTGGGGCCAACGTCCTGACTTTC
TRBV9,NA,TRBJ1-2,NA,CASSVEGGSYYGYTF,TGTGCCAGCAGCGTCGAGGGGGGCTCTTACTATGGCTACACCTTC
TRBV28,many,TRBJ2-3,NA,CASGIITPDTQYF,TGTGCCAGCGGGATAATCACGCCAGATACGCAGTATTTT
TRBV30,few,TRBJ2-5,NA,CAWDSGLETQYF,TGTGCCTGGGACAGCGGATTAGAGACCCAGTACTTC
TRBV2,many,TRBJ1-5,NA,CASSDGRLNQPQHF,TGTGCCAGCAGTGATGGGCGGCTCAATCAGCCCCAGCATTTT
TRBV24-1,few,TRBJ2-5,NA,CATSPRQKQETQYF,TGTGCCACCAGTCCCCGACAGAAGCAAGAGACCCAGTACTTC
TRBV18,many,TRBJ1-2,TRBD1,CASSPQNDRGNYGYTF,TGTGCCAGCTCACCACAAAACGACAGGGGAAACTATGGCTACACCTTC